Included here is one T cell receptor beta chain sequence, with context. Its antigen is still unknown. Amplification by 5'RACE using constant-segment primers produced TCR alpha and TCR beta cDNA libraries that carried sample barcodes and UMIs. MiXCR was run by TCRdb on the 5' RACE reads, yielding one entry per CDR3 protein. This repertoire shows roughly 450,000 distinct CDR3 sequences, roughly 18% found once; its top ten account for 20% to 25%. The record originates from a study of T-cell memory formation after mild COVID-19. The length of the CDR3 is 16 residues. V was trimmed by 5 bases and J by 0 bases, leaving 14 bases between them. Germline CDR1 ENHRY, CDR2 SYGVKD. Study-level findings and limits: Second-wave clones that peaked on day 37 lacked confirmed SARS-CoV-2 specificity. Chiefly within CM and EM were the contracting CD4+ clones; CD8+ ones were within EMRA. Researchers found some responding clones in pre-infection memory, a sign that cross-reactive memory joined.

The sequence came from a man between 18 and 29 years old who had mild COVID-19 (a few samples of this study predate the infection). Cell type and time point are not known. Sample: PBMCs or a T cell subset sorted from them (not recorded which). The chain combines TRBV10-3 with TRBJ1-5; D gene unclear. CDR3 sequence (DNA): TGTGCCATCAGTCCAAACCCGGCAGATAGCAATCAGCCCCAGCATTTT. Translated, it gives CAISPNPADSNQPQHF.